Below, 25 T cell receptor beta chains from the same sample are listed, as sequenced in a study of cytomegalovirus exposure and HLA in healthy donors. With 60 Vbeta and 13 Jbeta primers, the PCR was carried out. Clones were sequenced by immunoSEQ multiplex PCR, and TCRdb holds only the in-frame ones, with some missing. This sample has roughly 98,000 clones, with roughly 79% found just once. The sample was PBMCs. These receptors originate from a female donor in good health and CMV-seropositive.

The chain combines TRBV4-3 with TRBJ2-3; 9 bases match TRBD2. Germline assignment: CDR1 LGHNA and CDR2 YSLEER. The CDR3 runs 19 residues. With 1 base clipped from V and 0 bases from J, the junction kept 11 bases outside the gene matches. CDR3 nucleotide sequence: TGCGCCAGCAGCCAAGTACTCAGCCTAGCGGGATCAAGCACAGATACGCAGTATTTT. It encodes CASSQVLSLAGSSTDTQYF.

There are a few counts of this clone. The chain carries TRBV10-2 and TRBJ2-1; D is possibly TRBD1 (5 bases). The germline V gene encodes CDR1 WSHSY and CDR2 SAAADI. V was trimmed by 0 bases and J by 9 bases, leaving 15 bases between them. The CDR3 runs to 15 residues. The CDR3 DNA reads as TGCGCCAGCAGTGAGTCGAAAGGGGCGCAGGGTGAGCAGTTCTTC. Protein sequence: CASSESKGAQGEQFF.

V usage is TRBV6-5 and J usage is TRBJ2-5; 8 bases agree with TRBD1. The J call may be wrong; the DNA end is better matched by TRBJ2-7. The CDR3 is 15 residues long. Germline lookup yields CDR1 MNHEY and CDR2 SVGAGI. Here the CDR3 reads CASSYRHGTGGEQYF. The CDR3 DNA reads TGTGCCAGCAGTTACCGGCATGGCACAGGGGGCGAGCAGTACTTC.

The chain carries TRBV29-1 and TRBJ2-5; D might be TRBD1 (6 bases). Trimming removed 6 bases from V and 3 bases from J, with 14 bases in between. Germline CDR1 is SQVTM and CDR2 is ANQGSEA. The CDR3 has 13 amino acids. CDR3 sequence (DNA): TGCAGCGTGCCCGGGACACCTAAAGAGACCCAGTACTTC. Amino acids: CSVPGTPKETQYF.

The chain links TRBV2 to TRBJ2-5; weak D call: TRBD2 (5 bases). V was trimmed by 8 bases and J by 5 bases, leaving 12 bases between them. Per germline, CDR1 SNHLY and CDR2 FYNNEI. The CDR3 length is 12 residues. The CDR3 protein is CASRRGSETQYF. In DNA form, the CDR3 reads TGTGCCAGCCGCCGGGGTTCGGAGACCCAGTACTTC.

The gene calls are TRBV4-3 and TRBJ2-1, with no clear D. Germline V gene data show CDR1 as LGHNA and CDR2 as YSLEER. The V gene lost 0 bases and the J gene lost 4 bases, with 10 bases spanning the gap. The CDR3 totals 15 residues. CDR3 amino acids: CASSQDAPRYNEQFF. The CDR3 DNA sequence: TGCGCCAGCAGCCAAGACGCGCCGCGTTACAATGAGCAGTTCTTC.

V and J are TRBV18 and TRBJ2-3; D is undetermined. The V gene lost 3 bases and the J gene lost 2 bases, with 9 bases spanning the gap. The CDR3 length is 14 residues. In germline, CDR1 is KGHSH, CDR2 LQKENI. CDR3 region: CASSPSDTTDTQYF. The CDR3 DNA reads as TGTGCCAGCTCACCCTCAGATACCACAGATACGCAGTATTTT.

The gene calls are TRBV2 and TRBJ2-3, with D perhaps TRBD2 (7 bases). Germline-derived CDR1 and CDR2 are SNHLY and FYNNEI. Trimming left V 6 bases short and J 0 bases short, with 13 bases between. The CDR3 loop spans 15 amino acids. The CDR3 here is CASREGGGSTDTQYF. Written as DNA, the CDR3 is TGTGCCAGCAGGGAGGGCGGGGGCAGCACAGATACGCAGTATTTT.

The rearrangement links TRBV4-3 to TRBJ2-1; TRBD1 is a possible D gene (5 bases). Germline V gene lookup returns CDR1 LGHNA and CDR2 YSLEER. CDR3 length equals 15 residues. V was clipped by 0 bases and J by 12 bases, with 18 bases between them. CDR3 sequence: CASSQDRARLDGQFF. CDR3 nucleotides: TGCGCCAGCAGCCAAGACAGGGCCCGGTTGGATGGGCAGTTCTTC.

The rearrangement joins TRBV30 to TRBJ1-1; 7 bases match TRBD1. Germline V gene lookup returns CDR1 GTSNPN and CDR2 SVGIG (reference sequence). With 4 bases clipped from V and 5 bases from J, the junction kept 10 bases outside the gene matches. The CDR3 extends over 14 amino acids. The CDR3 DNA follows: TGTGCCTGGAACGCGGGACAGCTTCTAACTGAAGCTTTCTTT. Residues: CAWNAGQLLTEAFF.

As DNA, the CDR3 is TGTGCCAGCAGCTTAGATGCTGCGGGGGGGTTCTACGAGCAGTACTTC. As protein: CASSLDAAGGFYEQYF. The chain is built from TRBV11-2 and TRBJ2-7, with 9 bases lining up with TRBD2. The CDR3 contains 16 residues. Germline loops: CDR1 SGHAT, CDR2 FQNNGV. V lost 0 bases and J lost 3; bases outside the gene matches: 6.

Remarks on this clone: The same CDR3 can be traced to other DNA sequences in this sample. The V gene is TRBV30, the J gene TRBJ1-1; no definite D call. CDR1 and CDR2 (germline): GTSNPN, SVGIG (reference sequence). The CDR3 has 12 amino acids. With 1 base removed from V and 1 base from J, the gap between germline ends came to 4 bases. The CDR3 DNA reads TGTGCCTGGAGTGACAGGAACACTGAAGCTTTCTTT. This gives the protein CAWSDRNTEAFF.

On this clone: Other DNA sequences in the same sample also yield this CDR3. This rearrangement joins TRBV10-3 to TRBJ2-3, with D hard to call. CDR3 length: 12 amino acids. CDR1 and CDR2 (germline): ENHRY, SYGVKD. The V gene lost 0 bases and the J gene lost 5 bases, with 3 bases spanning the gap. The CDR3 loop is CAISESRDTQYF. CDR3 sequence (DNA): TGTGCCATCAGTGAGTCTCGAGATACGCAGTATTTT.

The V gene is TRBV30, the J gene TRBJ2-5; TRBD1 is a possible D gene (6 bases). The J call is doubtful: the DNA matches TRBJ2-7 better. Per the germline V gene, CDR1 is GTSNPN and CDR2 is SVGIG (reference sequence). The CDR3 is 11 residues long. CDR3 loop: CAWRQGYEQYF. The CDR3 nucleotides are TGTGCCTGGAGACAGGGCTACGAGCAGTACTTC.

In its sample, this clone was seen a few times. This rearrangement joins TRBV7-9 to TRBJ2-7; a possible D gene is TRBD1 (6 bases). The CDR3 length is 14 residues. Per the germline V gene, CDR1 is SEHNR and CDR2 is FQNEAQ (reference sequence). The V end was cut by 5 bases, the J end by 0 bases, with 11 bases between. CDR3 residues: CASSEQGFSYEQYF. The DNA for the CDR3 is TGTGCCAGCAGCGAGCAGGGGTTCTCCTACGAGCAGTACTTC.

The table lists this clone with a count of one. The chain uses TRBV29-1 and TRBJ1-2, with a possible D match to TRBD1 (6 bases). Germline loops: CDR1 SQVTM, CDR2 ANQGSEA. V was pared by 5 bases and J by 5 bases, with 15 bases between. The CDR3 length is 13 residues. CDR3 nucleotides: TGCAGCGTTAGACCAGGGGTTTCTTATGGCTACACCTTC. It specifies CSVRPGVSYGYTF. The variable domain in full, with the rest retrieved from reference TRBV29-1 and TRBJ1-2, is SAVISQKPSRDICQRGTSLTIQCQVDSQVTMMFWYRQQPGQSLTLIATANQGSEATYESGFVIDKFPISRPNLTFSTLTVSNMSPEDSSIYLCSVRPGVSYGYTFGSGTRLTVV.

The table lists this clone with a few counts. V is TRBV4-1 and J is TRBJ1-1; tentatively, D is TRBD1 (6 bases). Per the germline V gene, CDR1 is MGHRA and CDR2 is YSYEKL. V was shortened by 4 bases and J by 7 bases, with 16 bases between the two germline ends. CDR3 length: 14 amino acids. For the CDR3, the DNA is TGCGCCAGCAGCCCAGACGGGGGGCGGAATGAAGCTTTCTTT. This translates into CASSPDGGRNEAFF.

This chain uses TRBV9 with TRBJ1-1, with D uncertain. V dropped 4 bases and J dropped 7 bases, with 14 bases sitting between them. CDR3 length: 13 amino acids. Germline V gene data show CDR1 as SGDLS and CDR2 as YYNGEE. CDR3 loop: CASSYLAGGEAFF. The CDR3 DNA follows: TGTGCCAGCAGCTACCTGGCGGGCGGTGAAGCTTTCTTT.

This clone was counted once. One junction end disagrees with the germline gene, perhaps due to a read error. V usage is TRBV11-3 and J usage is TRBJ2-2, with 8 bases lining up with TRBD1. The CDR3 sequence is 15 residues long. CDR1 and CDR2 from the germline V gene are SGHNT and YENEEA. CDR3: CASSFRGQNAGELFF. The CDR3 coding sequence is TGTGCCAGCAGCTTCAGGGGGCAGAACGCCGGGGAGCTGTTTTTT.

The rearrangement links TRBV28 to TRBJ2-7, with 7 bases fitting TRBD1. CDR1 and CDR2 (germline): MDHEN, SYDVKM. Germline trimming cut 7 bases from V and 3 bases from J; bases unmatched to any gene: 12. The CDR3 spans 15 residues. CDR3 sequence: CASKDSGTESYEQYF. The CDR3 nucleotides are TGTGCCAGCAAAGACTCCGGGACAGAGAGCTACGAGCAGTACTTC.

This clone has just a few counts. The chain employs TRBV27 and TRBJ1-2; maybe TRBD1 (6 bases). The CDR3 has 14 amino acids. CDR1 is MNHEY and CDR2 is SMNVEV in the germline V gene (reference sequence). The ends were cut back, 5 bases at V and 3 bases at J, with 13 bases in the middle. The chain's CDR3 is CASSRTGRHYGYTF. CDR3 sequence (DNA): TGTGCCAGCAGTAGAACAGGGAGACACTATGGCTACACCTTC.

This sequence joins TRBV5-4 and TRBJ1-2, with 8 bases aligning to TRBD1. With 4 bases clipped from V and 4 bases from J, the junction kept 6 bases outside the gene matches. The germline V gene encodes CDR1 SGHNT and CDR2 YYREEE (reference sequence). The CDR3 consists of 14 residues. The CDR3 is CASSPDRVGYGYTF. CDR3 DNA: TGTGCCAGCAGCCCGGACAGGGTGGGCTATGGCTACACCTTC.

The chain joins TRBV29-1 to TRBJ2-1; 8 bases align to TRBD1. The CDR3 is made up of 13 amino acids. The germline V gene has CDR1 SQVTM and CDR2 ANQGSEA. V lost 5 bases, J lost 8 bases, and 8 bases stayed unmatched. Written as DNA, the CDR3 is TGCAGCGTTAGGACAGGGAATCTCGATGAGCAGTTCTTC. It encodes CSVRTGNLDEQFF.

This clone is a singleton in its sample. CDR3 DNA sequence: TGTGCCTGGAGTGGGTGGCGGAGTGGAAACACCATATATTTT. It yields the protein CAWSGWRSGNTIYF. The V and J genes are TRBV30 and TRBJ1-3; D is unclear. Deletions cut 1 base from V and 3 bases from J, with 10 bases between. CDR1 GTSNPN and CDR2 SVGIG come from the germline V gene (reference sequence). This CDR3 is 14 amino acids long.

The chain is built from TRBV6-5 and TRBJ1-3; D is ambiguous. The CDR3 is made up of 14 amino acids. The V gene's germline CDR1 is MNHEY and CDR2 SVGAGI. Trimming took off 6 bases at V and 2 bases at J, with 11 bases between the two ends. This CDR3 reads CASRSGLAGNTIYF. The CDR3 DNA sequence: TGTGCCAGCAGATCCGGGTTGGCTGGAAACACCATATATTTT.